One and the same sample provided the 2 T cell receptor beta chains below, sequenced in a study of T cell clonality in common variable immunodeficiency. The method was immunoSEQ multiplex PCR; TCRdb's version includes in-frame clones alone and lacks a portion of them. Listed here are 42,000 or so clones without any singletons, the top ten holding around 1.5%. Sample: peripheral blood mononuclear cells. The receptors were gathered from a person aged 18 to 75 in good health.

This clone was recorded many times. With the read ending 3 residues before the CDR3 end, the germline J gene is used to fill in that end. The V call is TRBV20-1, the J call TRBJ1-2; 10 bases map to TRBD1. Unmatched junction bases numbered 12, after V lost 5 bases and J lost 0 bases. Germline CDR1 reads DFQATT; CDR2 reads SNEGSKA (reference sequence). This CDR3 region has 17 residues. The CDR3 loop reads CSASRPGQGIANYGYTF. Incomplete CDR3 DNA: TGCAGTGCTTCCCGTCCGGGACAGGGGATTGCTAACTATGGC.

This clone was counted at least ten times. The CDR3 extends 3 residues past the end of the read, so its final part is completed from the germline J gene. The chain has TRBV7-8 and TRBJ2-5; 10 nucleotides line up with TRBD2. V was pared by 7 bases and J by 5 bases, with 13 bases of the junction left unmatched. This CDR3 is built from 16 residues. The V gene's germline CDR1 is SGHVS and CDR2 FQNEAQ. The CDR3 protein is CASMMKSGRAFETQYF. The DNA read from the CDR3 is TGTGCCAGCATGATGAAGAGCGGGAGGGCCTTTGAGACC.